This T cell receptor beta chain was sequenced in a study of blood T cell repertoires in COVID-19. Some clones are missing from TCRdb's copy, which holds only in-frame ones; the method was immunoSEQ multiplex PCR. The sample holds 300,000 or so clones, roughly 90% seen once. In germline, CDR1 is SGHDT, CDR2 YYEEEE. The CDR3 has 14 amino acids. Germline trimming cut 5 bases from V and 6 bases from J; bases unmatched to any gene: 4. The clonotype originates from a man aged 18 to 30 who had recovered from COVID-19. The V and J genes are TRBV5-6 and TRBJ1-6; 8 nucleotides align to TRBD1. The sample comprised peripheral blood. The CDR3: CASRITGGNSPLHF. The CDR3 nucleotides are TGTGCCAGCAGGATAACAGGGGGTAATTCACCCCTCCACTTT. Drawing the rest from reference TRBV5-6 and TRBJ1-6, the complete variable domain is DAGVTQSPTHLIKTRGQQVTLRCSPKSGHDTVSWYQQALGQGPQFIFQYYEEEERQRGNFPDRFSGHQFPNYSSELNVNALLLGDSALYLCASRITGGNSPLHFGNGTRLTVT.